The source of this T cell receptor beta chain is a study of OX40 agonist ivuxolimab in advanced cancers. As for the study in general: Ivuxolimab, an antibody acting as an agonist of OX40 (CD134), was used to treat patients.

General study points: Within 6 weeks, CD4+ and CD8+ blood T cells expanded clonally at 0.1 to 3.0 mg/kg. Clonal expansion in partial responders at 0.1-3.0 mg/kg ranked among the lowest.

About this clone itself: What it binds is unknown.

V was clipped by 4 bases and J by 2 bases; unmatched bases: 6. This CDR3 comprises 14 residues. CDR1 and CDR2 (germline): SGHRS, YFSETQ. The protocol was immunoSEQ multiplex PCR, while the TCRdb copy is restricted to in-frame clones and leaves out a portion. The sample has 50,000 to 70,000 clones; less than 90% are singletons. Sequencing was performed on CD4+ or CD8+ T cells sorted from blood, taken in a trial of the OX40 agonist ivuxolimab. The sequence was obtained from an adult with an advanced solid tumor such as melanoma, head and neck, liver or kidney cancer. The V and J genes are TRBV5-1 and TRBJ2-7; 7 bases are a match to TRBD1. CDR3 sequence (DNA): TGCGCCAGCAGCATAACGGGGACAGCCTACGAGCAGTACTTC. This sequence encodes CASSITGTAYEQYF.